This TCR beta chain was recovered during a study of T cells in localized non-small cell lung cancer. Here immunoSEQ multiplex PCR was the method, and the copy in TCRdb shows in-frame clones only, minus some. This sample has tens of thousands of clones, with approximately 89% found just once. Material: peripheral blood, obtained before any cancer treatment. This clonotype originated in a female donor older than 55 with stage II squamous cell lung carcinoma.

The CDR3 nucleotides are TGTGCCATCCATCCGGGACAGGGGGCCGCCTATGGCTACACCTTC. Translation gives CAIHPGQGAAYGYTF. The V call is TRBV10-3, the J call TRBJ1-2; 12 bases map to TRBD1. Germline loops: CDR1 ENHRY, CDR2 SYGVKD. The CDR3 length is 15 residues. The J segment lost 4 bases and the V segment lost 8 bases, leaving 8 bases of the junction unmatched.